These 2 T cell receptor beta chains were all obtained from the same sample, sequenced in a study of blood T cell repertoires in COVID-19. Generated by immunoSEQ multiplex PCR, the TCRdb table keeps only in-frame clones and is missing some. The table records 150,000 to 200,000 clones, around four fifths of them present only once. Sequencing was performed on peripheral blood. These receptors came from a woman younger than 45 with acute or convalescent COVID-19.

In this sample, this clone turned up once. The chain links TRBV7-9 to TRBJ2-5; TRBD1 aligns across 7 bases. V shed 6 bases and J 2 bases; nucleotides not matched to a gene: 6. Germline V CDR1 and CDR2: SEHNR, FQNEAQ (reference sequence). There are 14 residues in the CDR3. The CDR3 DNA reads as TGTGCCAGCAGGGGCGACAGGGTACAAGAGACCCAGTACTTC. This gives the protein CASRGDRVQETQYF.

CDR3 protein: CASSLAGKSSYNEQFF. CDR3 bases: TGTGCCAGCAGCTTGGCTGGTAAGAGCTCCTACAATGAGCAGTTCTTC. The chain is built from TRBV5-4 and TRBJ2-1; D is undetermined. This CDR3 spans 16 amino acids. Germline CDR1 reads SGHNT; CDR2 reads YYREEE (reference sequence). The V and J ends lost 0 bases and 0 bases respectively, with 10 bases between them.